This TCR beta chain derives from a study of OX40 agonist ivuxolimab in advanced cancers. Looking at the study overall: The costimulatory receptor OX40 (CD134) was targeted by ivuxolimab, a fully human IgG2 agonistic monoclonal antibody. Intravenous ivuxolimab was administered to patients every 2 weeks at six dose levels: 0.01, 0.1, 0.3, 1.5, 3 and 10 mg/kg. Prior anti-PD-1, anti-PD-L1 or anti-CTLA-4 therapy was permitted, and 40% to 50% of dose-escalation patients had received checkpoint inhibitors. Partial responses were achieved by three dose-escalation patients, of whom one had hepatocellular carcinoma and two had cutaneous melanoma. The dose-escalation cohort was almost 85% male with a mean age of approximately 60 years, ranging from roughly 23 to 80. The paper reports the monotherapy dose-escalation portion (N of about 50 patients) of the phase I ivuxolimab trial. Among the 50 to 55 dose-escalation patients, 19 had hepatocellular carcinoma, 15 or so melanoma, 9 renal cell carcinoma and 9 head and neck cancer. The purpose of peripheral TCRbeta sequencing was to test whether ivuxolimab changed TCR sequence diversity and led to clonal T-cell expansion. Broader findings and caveats from the paper: Low levels of normalized T-cell clonal expansion were also shown by some nonresponding patients. At doses of 0.1 to 3.0 mg/kg, clonal expansion of both CD4+ and CD8+ blood T cells was observed from baseline to week 6. The antigen specificity of the clonally expanded peripheral T cells was not determined. In the 0.1-3.0 mg/kg groups, partial responders were among the patients with the lowest normalized peripheral clonal expansion, particularly in CD8+ T cells. On average, CD8+ T cells showed more expanded clones than CD4+ T cells after ivuxolimab.

Genomic DNA was isolated from the sorted cells so that the TCRbeta CDR3 region could be sequenced. TCRbeta CDR3 regions were sequenced using the immunoSEQ Assay. The clones in this table, taken by TCRdb from immuneACCESS, are in-frame only. Not every clone is retained; where verified, under half of the shortfall comes from an unresolved V gene, and the cause of the rest is unknown. The sample yields around 49,000 clones; 84% were counted once. Of the sample, 14% to 15% falls within the top ten clones. Patients with a history of autoimmune disease or receiving systemic immunosuppression were excluded from the trial. Peripheral blood for TCR sequencing was collected from all dose cohorts at baseline, on cycle 4 day 1, and on cycle 7 day 1. The samples were taken from a phase I, first-in-human, multicenter, open-label dose-escalation trial of ivuxolimab. Adults with locally advanced or metastatic melanoma, renal cell carcinoma, hepatocellular carcinoma or head and neck squamous cell carcinoma were enrolled in the trial. Before TCR sequencing, CD4+ T cells and CD8+ T cells from peripheral blood were sorted into separate populations.

About this clone itself: This clone's antigen is unknown. No much larger clonotype is one base removed from it; base qualities were not supplied.

The source is an adult with an advanced solid tumor such as melanoma, head and neck, liver or kidney cancer. This sample comprised CD4+ or CD8+ T cells sorted from blood, obtained in a trial of the OX40 agonist ivuxolimab.

Here the CDR3 is given as CASSQGWGGYNEQFF. The DNA reads TGCGCCAGCAGCCAAGGGTGGGGCGGATACAATGAGCAGTTCTTC. The chain links TRBV4-1 with TRBJ2-1; the D gene is possibly TRBD1, with 5 bases matching. From the germline V gene, CDR1 is MGHRA and CDR2 is YSYEKL. A distance of 11 bases separates the germline ends of V and J, which lose 1 base and 4 bases respectively. From cysteine to phenylalanine, the CDR3 is 15 amino acids long. The kept DNA is CDR3 alone, 45 bases in frame from the first base.